The 23 T cell receptor beta chains below were found in one sample sequenced in a study of blood T cells in healthy people across ages. Primed by a sample-barcoded 5' primer and a J-beta primer mix, a second PCR proceeded for 7 to 11 cycles. TCRdb reprocessed the 5' RACE reads via MiXCR and lists one record per CDR3 protein. The table lists about 1,400,000 distinct CDR3 sequences, 55% to 75% of them singletons. The sequenced sample was blood. These receptors all come from a young man in good health.

The gene calls are TRBV29-1 and TRBJ2-7; the match to TRBD1 covers 7 bases. V dropped 6 bases and J dropped 5; count of bases not matched to a gene: 7. This CDR3 has 12 amino acids. Germline CDR1 and CDR2: SQVTM and ANQGSEA. The CDR3 spells CSVADRVHEQYF. The DNA of the CDR3 is TGCAGCGTCGCTGACAGGGTCCACGAGCAGTACTTC.

The chain uses TRBV20-1 and TRBJ2-7; maybe TRBD1 (6 bases). Germline-derived CDR1 and CDR2 are DFQATT and SNEGSKA (reference sequence). The CDR3 length is 13 residues. V lost 6 bases and J lost 0, with 12 bases in between. The DNA for the CDR3 is TGCAGTGCCAGTGACAGGAGCTCCTACGAGCAGTACTTC. The encoded protein is CSASDRSSYEQYF.

The chain links TRBV6-6 to TRBJ2-2, with D perhaps matching TRBD2 (6 bases). Germline CDR1 MNHNY, CDR2 SVGAGI (reference sequence). This CDR3 has 15 amino acids. With 0 bases removed from V and 5 bases from J, the gap between germline ends came to 10 bases. The CDR3 DNA follows: TGTGCCAGCAGTTACTCCGGGACTTTTACCGGGGAGCTGTTTTTT. Its protein product is CASSYSGTFTGELFF.

The V gene is TRBV9, the J gene TRBJ2-1; the match to TRBD1 covers 7 bases. The CDR3 runs to 14 residues. The germline gives CDR1 SGDLS, CDR2 YYNGEE. V gave up 7 bases and J gave up 0 bases; unmatched junction bases: 4. CDR3 region: CASEGANSYNEQFF. DNA of the CDR3: TGTGCCAGCGAGGGGGCGAACTCCTACAATGAGCAGTTCTTC.

This clonotype has a single count. A read error may produce the germline difference seen at one junction end. The chain combines TRBV28 with TRBJ1-2; D might be TRBD1 (5 bases). The CDR3 contains 18 residues. The V gene's germline CDR1 is MDHEN and CDR2 SYDVKM. CDR3 amino acids: CVSGPGWALKLSNYGYTF. DNA of the CDR3: TGTGTCAGCGGCCCAGGGTGGGCCCTTAAATTATCTAACTATGGCTACACCTTC.

This clonotype was found a few times. This chain joins TRBV4-1 and TRBJ1-4; D not resolved. V was shortened by 4 bases and J by 7 bases, with 10 bases between the two germline ends. Germline CDR1 is MGHRA and CDR2 is YSYEKL. The CDR3 contains 13 residues. The CDR3 DNA follows: TGCGCCAGCAGCCTAGATAGCGGTGAAAAACTGTTTTTT. Translation: CASSLDSGEKLFF.

This clonotype was counted between two and nine times. The chain carries TRBV18 and TRBJ2-1; D is unclear. The germline V gene encodes CDR1 KGHSH and CDR2 LQKENI. The CDR3 runs 15 residues. Trimming took off 6 bases at V and 4 bases at J, with 16 bases between the two ends. The CDR3 region has the DNA TGTGCCAGCTCGCTAAGTAATCAGGAGTACAATGAGCAGTTCTTC. Translated, it gives CASSLSNQEYNEQFF.

In regard to this clonotype: Its ends do not fully match the called genes, so a read error is possible. The rearrangement joins TRBV7-2 to TRBJ2-5, with D possibly being TRBD2 (5 bases). The CDR3 is made up of 14 amino acids. The germline V gene encodes CDR1 SGHTA and CDR2 FQGNSA. The CDR3 sequence is CASSLGGGGETQYF. In DNA, the CDR3 is TGCGCCAGCAGCTTGGGTGGAGGAGGAGAGACCCAGTACTTC.

This chain links TRBV16 with TRBJ2-3; D is undetermined. V shed 4 bases and J shed 6 bases, with 11 bases lying between them. Germline V lookup: CDR1 KGHSY, CDR2 FQNENV. This CDR3 spans 13 amino acids. CDR3 sequence reads: CASSRSPIDTQYF. CDR3 in DNA: TGTGCCAGCAGCCGATCCCCCATCGATACGCAGTATTTT.

The chain combines TRBV14 with TRBJ1-1, with D perhaps TRBD1 (5 bases). The length of the CDR3 is 15 residues. Between the trimmed V and J ends, which lost 1 base and 5 bases, there was a span of 14 bases. Germline V CDR1 and CDR2: SGHDN, FVKESK. CDR3 loop: CASSQAPRGDTEAFF. In DNA, the CDR3 is TGTGCCAGCAGCCAAGCCCCCCGGGGGGATACTGAAGCTTTCTTT.

A few counts support this clonotype. The gene calls are TRBV5-1 and TRBJ2-7, with D possibly matching TRBD1 (5 bases). In germline, CDR1 is SGHRS, CDR2 YFSETQ. The CDR3 loop spans 14 amino acids. The V and J ends lost 2 bases and 3 bases respectively, with 12 bases between them. The CDR3 is CASSFGAGNYEQYF. The CDR3 nucleotides are TGCGCCAGCAGCTTTGGGGCAGGGAACTACGAGCAGTACTTC.

The chain is built from TRBV6-5 and TRBJ2-6; D is undetermined. Trimming took 4 bases from V and 0 from J, leaving 10 bases between them. There are 16 residues in the CDR3. Germline V lookup: CDR1 MNHEY, CDR2 SVGAGI. The CDR3 is CASSFALDSGANVLTF. CDR3 DNA: TGTGCCAGCAGTTTCGCATTAGACTCTGGGGCCAACGTCCTGACTTTC.

There are a few counts of this clonotype. The gene calls are TRBV25-1 and TRBJ1-5, with D perhaps TRBD1 (5 bases). Per the germline V gene, CDR1 is MGHDK and CDR2 is SYGVNS. Trimming shortened V by 2 bases and J by 5 bases, and 13 bases separated the two germline ends. The CDR3 contains 15 residues. Here the CDR3 DNA reads TGTGCCAGCAGTGAAACTGGACACACCGATCAGCCCCAGCATTTT. Translated, it gives CASSETGHTDQPQHF.

The chain employs TRBV7-9 and TRBJ2-2; D uncertain. V lost 6 bases, J lost 3 bases, and 8 bases lay in between. The CDR3 totals 13 residues. The germline CDR1 and CDR2 sequences are SEHNR and FQNEAQ (reference sequence). DNA of the CDR3: TGTGCCAGCAGAGACATCTACACCGGGGAGCTGTTTTTT. As protein: CASRDIYTGELFF.

About this clonotype itself: A much larger clone lies one base from this, so it may be a read error. The rearrangement links TRBV27 to TRBJ2-7, with 8 bases lining up with TRBD1. CDR1 and CDR2 from the germline V gene are MNHEY and SMNVEV (reference sequence). The CDR3 has 14 residues. The DNA of the CDR3 is TGTGCCAGCAGTTTACGGGACAGGACCTACGGGCAGTACTTC. Its translation: CASSLRDRTYGQYF.

The chain carries TRBV2 and TRBJ2-4; D is uncertain. The assigned J gene may be wrong: the sequence end matches TRBJ2-5 better. CDR1 and CDR2 from the germline V gene are SNHLY and FYNNEI. The CDR3 is 11 amino acids. The CDR3 sequence: CASSEERTQYF. CDR3 coding DNA: TGTGCCAGCAGTGAAGAGAGGACCCAGTACTTC.

The rearrangement joins TRBV5-1 to TRBJ2-7; D possibly uses TRBD1 or TRBD2 (6 bases each). The V end was cut by 0 bases, the J end by 4 bases, with 14 bases between. The CDR3 runs to 15 residues. Germline loops: CDR1 SGHRS, CDR2 YFSETQ. In nucleotides, the CDR3 is TGCGCCAGCAGCTTGGGTTCTACAGGGAGGTACGAGCAGTACTTC. Residues: CASSLGSTGRYEQYF.

This clonotype was seen only a few times. The chain combines TRBV14 with TRBJ2-7; tentatively, D is TRBD1 or TRBD2 (5 bases each). In germline, CDR1 is SGHDN, CDR2 FVKESK. The CDR3 spans 13 residues. The V gene lost 0 bases and the J gene lost 7 bases, with 10 bases spanning the gap. CDR3 in DNA: TGTGCCAGCAGCCAAGACAGGGAGACGGAGCAGTACTTC. Amino acids: CASSQDRETEQYF.

The J gene is TRBJ2-1, the V gene TRBV20-1; D is possibly TRBD2 (5 bases). Germline V CDR1 and CDR2: DFQATT, SNEGSKA (reference sequence). The CDR3 extends over 13 amino acids. Deletions cut 4 bases from V and 4 bases from J, with 11 bases between. The CDR3 sequence is CSANWRVYNEQFF. CDR3 sequence (DNA): TGCAGTGCTAATTGGCGGGTATACAATGAGCAGTTCTTC.

This clonotype was counted many times. The chain joins TRBV25-1 to TRBJ2-1, with 10 bases matching TRBD2. The germline V gene has CDR1 MGHDK and CDR2 SYGVNS. J gave up 6 bases and V 6 bases, and 2 bases lay outside the gene matches. CDR3 size: 13 residues. In DNA form, the CDR3 reads TGTGCCAGCAGGGCTAGCGGGGGCAATGAGCAGTTCTTC. This gives the protein CASRASGGNEQFF. Full variable domain (outside the CDR3, taken from reference TRBV25-1 and TRBJ2-1): EADIYQTPRYLVIGTGKKITLECSQTMGHDKMYWYQQDPGMELHLIHYSYGVNSTEKGDLSSESTVSRIRTEHFPLTLESARPSHTSQYLCASRASGGNEQFFGPGTRLTVL.

This clonotype was seen a few times. CDR3: CSAQTGTGGYEQYF. CDR3 in DNA: TGCAGTGCTCAAACCGGGACAGGGGGCTACGAGCAGTACTTC. The rearrangement joins TRBV20-1 to TRBJ2-7; TRBD1 matches 11 bases. The CDR3 consists of 14 residues. With 5 bases clipped from V and 3 bases from J, the junction kept 6 bases outside the gene matches. Germline CDR1 reads DFQATT; CDR2 reads SNEGSKA (reference sequence).

This sequence joins TRBV6-1 and TRBJ1-4; perhaps TRBD1 as D (5 bases). The CDR3 totals 15 residues. CDR1 is MNHNS and CDR2 is SASEGT in the germline V gene. V dropped 1 base and J dropped 8 bases, with 14 bases sitting between them. CDR3 region: CASSEVGRGLEKLFF. The CDR3 nucleotides read TGTGCCAGCAGTGAAGTAGGAAGGGGACTCGAAAAACTGTTTTTT.

Here the CDR3 DNA reads TGTGCCAGCAGCGTGGGTGGGACTGCCAGCAATGAGCAGTTCTTC. Its translation: CASSVGGTASNEQFF. V and J are TRBV14 and TRBJ2-1, with D maybe TRBD2 (6 bases). In germline, CDR1 is SGHDN, CDR2 FVKESK. The CDR3 sequence is 15 residues long. V was cut by 5 bases and J by 6 bases, with 17 bases left in between.